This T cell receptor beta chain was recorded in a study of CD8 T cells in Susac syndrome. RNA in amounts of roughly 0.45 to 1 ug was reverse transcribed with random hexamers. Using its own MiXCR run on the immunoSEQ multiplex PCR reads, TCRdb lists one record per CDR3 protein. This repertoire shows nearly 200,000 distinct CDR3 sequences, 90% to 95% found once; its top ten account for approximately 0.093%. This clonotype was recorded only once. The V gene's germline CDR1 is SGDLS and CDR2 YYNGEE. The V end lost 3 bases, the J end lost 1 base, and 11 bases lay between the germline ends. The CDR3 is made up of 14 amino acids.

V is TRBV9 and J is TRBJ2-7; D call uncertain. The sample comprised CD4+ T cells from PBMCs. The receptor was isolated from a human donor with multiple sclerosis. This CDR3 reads CASSALTDSYEQYF. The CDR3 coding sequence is TGTGCCAGCAGCGCACTGACTGATTCCTACGAGCAGTACTTC.